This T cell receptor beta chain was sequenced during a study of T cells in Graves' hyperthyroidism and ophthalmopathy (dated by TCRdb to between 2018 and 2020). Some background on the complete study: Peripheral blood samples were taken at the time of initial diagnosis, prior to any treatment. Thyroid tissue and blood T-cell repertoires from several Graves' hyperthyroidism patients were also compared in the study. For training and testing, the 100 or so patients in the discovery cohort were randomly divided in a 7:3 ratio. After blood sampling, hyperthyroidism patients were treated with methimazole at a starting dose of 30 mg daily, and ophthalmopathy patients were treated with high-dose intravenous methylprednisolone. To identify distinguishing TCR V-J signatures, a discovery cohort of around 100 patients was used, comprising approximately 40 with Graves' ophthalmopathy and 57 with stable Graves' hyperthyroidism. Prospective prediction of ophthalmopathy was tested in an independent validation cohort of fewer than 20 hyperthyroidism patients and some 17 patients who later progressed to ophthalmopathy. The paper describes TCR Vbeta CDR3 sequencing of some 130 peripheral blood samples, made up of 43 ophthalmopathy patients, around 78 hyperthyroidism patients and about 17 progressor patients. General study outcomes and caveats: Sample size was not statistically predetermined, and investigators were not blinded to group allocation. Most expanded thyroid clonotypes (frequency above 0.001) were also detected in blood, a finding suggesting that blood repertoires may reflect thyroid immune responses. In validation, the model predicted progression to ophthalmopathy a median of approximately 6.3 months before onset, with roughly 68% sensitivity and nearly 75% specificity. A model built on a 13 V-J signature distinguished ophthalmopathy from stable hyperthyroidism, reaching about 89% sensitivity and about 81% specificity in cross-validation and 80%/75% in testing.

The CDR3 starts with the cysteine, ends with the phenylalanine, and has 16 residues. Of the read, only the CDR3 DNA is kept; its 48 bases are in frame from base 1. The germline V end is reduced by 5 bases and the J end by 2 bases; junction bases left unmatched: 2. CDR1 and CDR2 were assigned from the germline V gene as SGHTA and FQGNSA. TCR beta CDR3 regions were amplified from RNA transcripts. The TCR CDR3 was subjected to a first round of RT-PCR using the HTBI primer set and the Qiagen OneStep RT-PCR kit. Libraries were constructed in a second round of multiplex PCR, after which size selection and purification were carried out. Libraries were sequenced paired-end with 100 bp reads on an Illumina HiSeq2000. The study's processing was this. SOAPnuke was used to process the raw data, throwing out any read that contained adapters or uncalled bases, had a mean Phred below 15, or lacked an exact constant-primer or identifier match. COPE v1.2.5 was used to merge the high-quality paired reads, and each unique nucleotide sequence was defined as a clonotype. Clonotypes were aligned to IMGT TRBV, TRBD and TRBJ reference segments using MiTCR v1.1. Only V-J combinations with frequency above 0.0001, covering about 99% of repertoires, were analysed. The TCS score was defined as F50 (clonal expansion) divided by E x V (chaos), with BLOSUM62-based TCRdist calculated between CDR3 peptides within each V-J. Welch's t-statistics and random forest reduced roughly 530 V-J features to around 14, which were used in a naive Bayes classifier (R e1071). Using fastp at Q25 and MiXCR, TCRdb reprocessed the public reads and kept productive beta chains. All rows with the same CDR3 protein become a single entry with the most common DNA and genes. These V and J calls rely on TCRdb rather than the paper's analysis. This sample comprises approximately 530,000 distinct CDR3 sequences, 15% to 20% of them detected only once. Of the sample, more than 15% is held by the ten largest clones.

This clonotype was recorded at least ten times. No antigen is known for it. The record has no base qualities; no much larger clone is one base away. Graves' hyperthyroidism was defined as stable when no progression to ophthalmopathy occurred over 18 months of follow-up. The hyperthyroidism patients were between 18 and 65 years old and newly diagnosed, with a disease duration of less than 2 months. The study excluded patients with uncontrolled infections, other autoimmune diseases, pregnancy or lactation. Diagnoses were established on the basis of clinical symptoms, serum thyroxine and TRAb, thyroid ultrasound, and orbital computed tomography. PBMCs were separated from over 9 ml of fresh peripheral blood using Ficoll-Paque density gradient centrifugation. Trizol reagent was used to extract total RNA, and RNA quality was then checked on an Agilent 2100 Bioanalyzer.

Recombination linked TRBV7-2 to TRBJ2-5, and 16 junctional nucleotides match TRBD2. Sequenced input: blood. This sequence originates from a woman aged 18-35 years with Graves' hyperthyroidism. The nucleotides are TGTGCCAGCAGCATGGGACTAGCGGGGGGGCAAGAGACCCAGTACTTC. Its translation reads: CASSMGLAGGQETQYF.